Given below is one T cell receptor beta chain in context. This sample is drawn from a study of shared clonotypes between healthy human individuals. The naive CD8 population came from CD45RO-negative cells selected for CCR7, without terminally differentiated effector memory CD45RA+ cells. The donors, all of them Caucasian adults, lived in Nashville, Tennessee. The CDR3 covers 16 residues. Trimming stripped 5 bases from V and 4 bases from J, with 21 bases between. Germline CDR1 is SGHTA and CDR2 is FQGNSA. Each replicate PCR on the sorted subsets used 200 to 250 ng DNA (about 30,000 T cell genomes). Data came from immunoSEQ multiplex PCR; TCRdb stores just in-frame clones and leaves some out. This sample has about 2.1 million clones, with roughly 95% found just once.

V and J are TRBV7-2 and TRBJ2-7; D perhaps matches TRBD1 (7 bases). This receptor was obtained from a man aged 18-30 years in good health. Some clones in this sample may be carry-over from other donors' samples. The sequencing input was naive CD8+ T cells from PBMCs. CDR3 nucleotide sequence: TGTGCCAGCAGCCTTAGTGTCATCAGGGGGAGGTACGAGCAGTACTTC. Protein product: CASSLSVIRGRYEQYF.